The sequence of this T cell receptor beta chain was determined in a study of blood T cell repertoires in COVID-19. Some clones are missing from TCRdb's copy, which holds only in-frame ones; the method was immunoSEQ multiplex PCR. In the table there are about 47,000 clones, around 86% of which are singletons. This TCR came from a human donor with acute or convalescent COVID-19. The donor label of this sample is uncertain. The sample taken for sequencing was peripheral blood.

This CDR3 reads CAISDWGPAGYTF. The CDR3 DNA sequence: TGTGCCATCAGTGATTGGGGGCCCGCTGGCTACACCTTC. This sequence joins TRBV10-3 and TRBJ1-2; the D gene is possibly TRBD1 (6 bases). The CDR3 spans 13 residues. The germline V gene encodes CDR1 ENHRY and CDR2 SYGVKD. The germline V and J ends were trimmed by 3 bases and 7 bases, with 12 bases remaining between them.